A selection of T cell receptor beta chains follows, all from one sample in a study of T cell responses to AZD1222 COVID-19 vaccine. Generated by immunoSEQ multiplex PCR, the TCRdb table keeps only in-frame clones and is missing some. The sample holds roughly 130,000 clones, roughly 90% seen once. The sequencing here drew on peripheral blood, taken on day 0 of AZD1222 vaccination. The receptor set was obtained from an adult in good health. CDR3s include the opening cysteine and the closing phenylalanine or tryptophan. D genes are given only for firm matches. Clone size appears in some rows only: once, few, many, or a class for an expanded clone.

d_call cdr3_length j_call clone_size v_call cdr3_nt cdr3_aa
TRBD2 14 TRBJ2-7 - TRBV6-5 TGTGCCAGCAGTTTTGGGGGGGAAGCCTACGAGCAGTACTTC CASSFGGEAYEQYF
- 14 TRBJ2-2 few TRBV28 TGTGCCAGCAGTCGGAGAGCGAACACCGGGGAGCTGTTTTTT CASSRRANTGELFF
- 14 TRBJ1-1 once TRBV28 TGTGCCAGCAGTTTATTCGGGGGTCACACTGAAGCTTTCTTT CASSLFGGHTEAFF
TRBD2 14 TRBJ2-7 - TRBV7-2 TGTGCCAGCAGCTTCCTAGCGGGGTCCTACGAGCAGTACTTC CASSFLAGSYEQYF
TRBD1 15 TRBJ2-1 - TRBV7-9 TGTGCCAGCACCAAGGGACAGGGGGGTTACAATGAGCAGTTCTTC CASTKGQGGYNEQFF
TRBD1 14 TRBJ1-1 - TRBV6-1 TGTGCCAGCAGTGAGCAGGGGGTGAACACTGAAGCTTTCTTT CASSEQGVNTEAFF
TRBD1 15 TRBJ1-2 - TRBV7-8 TGTGCCAGCAGCCCCGACGGGACAGGGGTTCATGGCTACACCTTC CASSPDGTGVHGYTF
- 16 TRBJ2-7 - TRBV4-3 TGCGCCAGCAGCCAAGAGGTGGGAGGAATGAACTACGAGCAGTACTTC CASSQEVGGMNYEQYF
- 13 TRBJ1-5 - TRBV19 TGTGCCAGTAGTCCCCAGATAGGTCAGCCCCAGCATTTT CASSPQIGQPQHF
- 11 TRBJ2-3 - TRBV19 TGTGCCAGTAGTCAGACAGATACGCAGTATTTT CASSQTDTQYF
TRBD1 16 TRBJ1-4 - TRBV28 TGTGCCAGCAGTCCAACAGGGGGATTAGCTAATGAAAAACTGTTTTTT CASSPTGGLANEKLFF
- 16 TRBJ1-1 - TRBV7-6 TGTGCCAGCAGCCATGACGAACTCACCGTAGGCACTGAAGCTTTCTTT CASSHDELTVGTEAFF
- 13 TRBJ1-4 - TRBV28 TGTGCCAGCAGTCCTGAGGGGGATGAAAAACTGTTTTTT CASSPEGDEKLFF
- 13 TRBJ2-5 once TRBV4-1 TGCGCCAGCAGCCCCGGACTAAAAGAGACCCAGTACTTC CASSPGLKETQYF
TRBD2 17 TRBJ2-3 - TRBV3-1/TRBV3-2 TGTGCCAGCAGCCAAGATTGGGCTAGCGGGGGGGCAGATACGCAGTACTTT CASSQDWASGGADTQYF
- 13 TRBJ2-3 - TRBV19 TGTGCCAGTAGTGATCGGGGGAGGGATACGCAGTATTTT CASSDRGRDTQYF
TRBD1 16 TRBJ2-2 - TRBV14 TGTGCCAGCAGCACCGGGACAGGAACGAGCACCGGGGAGCTGTTTTTT CASSTGTGTSTGELFF
TRBD2 16 TRBJ2-2 - TRBV10-2 TGCGCCAGCAGGGCTAGCGGGGGGGAATTGGCCGGGGAGCTGTTTTTT CASRASGGELAGELFF
- 15 TRBJ1-1 few TRBV7-3 TGTGCCAGCAGCCCCCGGGCGGCCCTTGACACTGAAGCTTTCTTT CASSPRAALDTEAFF
TRBD1 13 TRBJ1-2 - TRBV30 TGTGCCTGGAGAAACGCAGGGGGCTATGGCTACACCTTC CAWRNAGGYGYTF
- 16 TRBJ2-2 - TRBV19 TGTGCCAGTATGGGGGGAAGGTTTTTAAGCACCGGGGAGCTGTTTTTT CASMGGRFLSTGELFF
TRBD1 15 TRBJ1-2 - TRBV6-1 TGTGCCAGCAGTGACCGGGACAGAAATTTCTATGGCTACACCTTC CASSDRDRNFYGYTF